This TCR beta chain emerged from a study of tumor-infiltrating lymphocytes in oesophageal squamous cell carcinoma. In TCRdb, the PCR reads were re-called with MiXCR into one record per CDR3 protein. The sample includes 15,000 to 17,000 distinct CDR3 sequences, over 50% of them seen just once. The CDR3 consists of 18 residues. V lost 4 bases, J lost 1 base, and 9 bases stayed unmatched. Germline values: CDR1 MGHRA, CDR2 YSYEKL. The V gene is TRBV4-1, the J gene TRBJ2-6; 8 nucleotides line up with TRBD1. The clonotype was recovered from a female donor with esophageal squamous cell carcinoma. Sample: esophageal tumor tissue. CDR3 DNA: TGCGCCAGCAGCCTACAACCGGGACAGGTATCTGGGGCCAACGTCCTGACTTTC. Residues: CASSLQPGQVSGANVLTF.